The 20 T cell receptor beta chains below all came from one sample that was sequenced in a study of T cells in tuberculosis. Repertoires were generated with immunoSEQ multiplex PCR, while TCRdb's copy carries only in-frame clones and drops some. Of around 40,000 clones detected, approximately 93% appear once; the ten largest clones hold approximately 4.2%. This sample's time point: new active TB diagnosis, blood taken before or within 7 days of starting treatment. Sequenced here: PBMCs, sampled at tuberculosis diagnosis. These receptors were taken from an adult with tuberculosis.

This chain uses TRBV11-1 with TRBJ2-3, with TRBD1 matching 8 bases. The germline V gene encodes CDR1 SGHAT and CDR2 FQDESV (reference sequence). CDR3 length equals 16 residues. The V segment lost 5 bases and the J segment 3 bases; nucleotides outside the gene matches: 10. The chain's CDR3 is CASSNSRGQVTDTQYF. The DNA of the CDR3 is TGTGCCAGCAGCAACTCCCGGGGACAGGTAACAGATACGCAGTATTTT. The variable domain in full, with the rest retrieved from reference TRBV11-1 and TRBJ2-3, is EAEVAQSPRYKITEKSQAVAFWCDPISGHATLYWYRQILGQGPELLVQFQDESVVDDSQLPKDRFSAERLKGVDSTLKIQPAELGDSAMYLCASSNSRGQVTDTQYFGPGTRLTVL.

V is TRBV5-1 and J is TRBJ1-3, with no clear D. The germline V gene has CDR1 SGHRS and CDR2 YFSETQ. The CDR3 spans 16 residues. V gave up 4 bases and J gave up 4 bases, with 18 bases separating them. This CDR3 reads CASSPAGGRWGNTIYF. The CDR3 DNA reads as TGCGCCAGCAGCCCAGCTGGAGGCCGATGGGGAAACACCATATATTTT.

The chain combines TRBV30 with TRBJ2-1, with 12 bases matching TRBD2. Germline CDR1 is GTSNPN and CDR2 is SVGIG (reference sequence). The CDR3 spans 15 residues. Trimming cost V 3 bases and J 12 bases; bases outside gene matches: 12. The CDR3 loop reads CAWRTLGLAGPWQFF. CDR3 coding DNA: TGTGCCTGGAGAACCCTCGGACTAGCGGGGCCATGGCAGTTCTTC.

This clone was seen just once. The chain couples TRBV28 to TRBJ2-3, with 9 positions matching TRBD1. Looked up from germline, CDR1 is MDHEN and CDR2 is SYDVKM. Unmatched junction bases numbered 10, after V lost 6 bases and J lost 0 bases. This CDR3 is built from 17 residues. This CDR3 is CASRPLWTGVSTDTQYF. CDR3 nucleotide sequence: TGTGCCAGCAGACCTCTGTGGACAGGGGTTAGCACAGATACGCAGTATTTT.

The CDR3 spells CASSLTAMNEKLFF. The CDR3 coding sequence is TGCGCCAGCAGCCTGACAGCGATGAATGAAAAACTGTTTTTT. The V gene is TRBV5-1, the J gene TRBJ1-4, with D possibly TRBD1 on 5 matching bases. The CDR3 has 14 residues. V was shortened by 4 bases and J by 5 bases, with 12 bases between the two germline ends. Germline CDR1 SGHRS, CDR2 YFSETQ. The full variable domain, its missing parts supplied by reference TRBV5-1 and TRBJ1-4, is KAGVTQTPRYLIKTRGQQVTLSCSPISGHRSVSWYQQTPGQGLQFLFEYFSETQRNKGNFPGRFSGRQFSNSRSEMNVSTLELGDSALYLCASSLTAMNEKLFFGSGTQLSVL.

CDR3 in DNA: TGTGCCAGCAGCTTAGTCAACGCGGTGGCCTACAATGAGCAGTTCTTC. This translates into CASSLVNAVAYNEQFF. This chain links TRBV11-2 with TRBJ2-1, with unresolved D. Between the trimmed V and J ends, which lost 1 base and 2 bases, there was a span of 12 bases. The CDR3 has 16 amino acids. Germline CDR1 SGHAT, CDR2 FQNNGV.

V usage is TRBV5-5 and J usage is TRBJ2-1, with TRBD1 matching over 8 bases. V trimming: 2 bases; J trimming: 2 bases; junction bases outside the gene matches: 15. This CDR3 comprises 19 residues. The germline gives CDR1 SGHKS, CDR2 YYEKEE (reference sequence). As DNA, the CDR3 is TGTGCCAGCAGCTTTCTCAGGGCAGGGGGCTCGACGGCCTACAATGAGCAGTTCTTC. Protein product: CASSFLRAGGSTAYNEQFF.

This clone was observed once. The V and J genes are TRBV19 and TRBJ2-5; TRBD2 is a possible D gene (7 bases). Germline V gives CDR1 LNHDA, CDR2 SQIVND (reference sequence). Trimming cost V 6 bases and J 0 bases, with 23 bases left between them. CDR3 length: 18 residues. CDR3 DNA: TGTGCCAGTAGCCGCCGGGGGCGGGCTAGCGGCTACCAAGAGACCCAGTACTTC. Translating gives CASSRRGRASGYQETQYF.

CDR3 in DNA: TGTGCCAGCAGTGAAATGACTGGAGATTTTGGCTACACCTTC. Protein: CASSEMTGDFGYTF. The chain recombines TRBV6-1 with TRBJ1-2; D unresolved. Deletions cut 2 bases from V and 7 bases from J, with 14 bases between. The CDR3 sequence is 14 residues long. CDR1 and CDR2 from the germline V gene are MNHNS and SASEGT.

This clone turned up a few times. The chain recombines TRBV4-3 with TRBJ1-6; a possible D gene is TRBD1 (5 bases). From germline, CDR1 is LGHNA and CDR2 YSLEER. V was pared by 0 bases and J by 5 bases, with 17 bases between. The CDR3 has 18 amino acids. CDR3 protein: CASSQDLVGVAHNSPLHF. In nucleotides, the CDR3 is TGCGCCAGCAGCCAAGATCTCGTAGGGGTAGCACATAATTCACCCCTCCACTTT.

V is TRBV18 and J is TRBJ1-5, with 7 positions matching TRBD1. The CDR3 extends over 15 amino acids. CDR1 KGHSH and CDR2 LQKENI come from the germline V gene. V shed 6 bases, J shed 6 bases, and the junction held 11 bases outside the gene matches. Here the CDR3 reads CASSEGQPDTQPQHF. CDR3 DNA: TGTGCCAGCTCCGAGGGACAGCCGGACACTCAGCCCCAGCATTTT.

The genes are TRBV5-1 and TRBJ2-2; a possible D gene is TRBD1 (5 bases). The germline gives CDR1 SGHRS, CDR2 YFSETQ. The V and J ends lost 3 bases and 0 bases respectively, with 9 bases between them. CDR3 size: 15 residues. CDR3 coding DNA: TGCGCCAGCAGCTCAGGACAATCGAACACCGGGGAGCTGTTTTTT. This translates into CASSSGQSNTGELFF.

This chain joins TRBV10-3 and TRBJ2-1; 13 bases map to TRBD2. The CDR3 length is 15 residues. The ends lost 6 bases at V and 7 bases at J; junction bases unmatched: 6. Germline CDR1 and CDR2: ENHRY and SYGVKD. The DNA for the CDR3 is TGTGCCATCAGCTTTACTAGCGGGGGGGCTAATGAGCAGTTCTTC. As protein: CAISFTSGGANEQFF.

This clone was recorded only once. The chain has TRBV11-3 and TRBJ2-7; D may be TRBD2 (6 bases). This CDR3 has 16 residues. The ends were cut back, 5 bases at V and 2 bases at J, with 19 bases in the middle. Germline V CDR1 and CDR2: SGHNT, YENEEA. In DNA form, the CDR3 reads TGTGCCAGCAGCCCACGGGGGTTACGATTGACCTACGAGCAGTACTTC. Its translation is CASSPRGLRLTYEQYF.

This chain uses TRBV6-1 with TRBJ1-6, with a possible D match to TRBD1 (6 bases). Trimming stripped 4 bases from V and 7 bases from J, with 11 bases between. Per the germline V gene, CDR1 is MNHNS and CDR2 is SASEGT. The CDR3 loop spans 14 amino acids. For the CDR3, the DNA is TGTGCCAGCAGTGGACAGGTTCCCAATTCACCCCTCCACTTT. Encoded protein: CASSGQVPNSPLHF.

This clone has a single count. The chain uses TRBV11-2 and TRBJ2-4, with D maybe TRBD1 (5 bases). Germline V CDR1 and CDR2: SGHAT, FQNNGV. V lost 1 base, J lost 7 bases, and 11 bases lay in between. This CDR3 contains 14 residues. The CDR3 DNA reads TGTGCCAGCAGCTTAGCGCAGGGTGCGAACATTCAGTACTTC. This codes for CASSLAQGANIQYF.

This chain joins TRBV11-2 and TRBJ2-3, with 11 bases lining up with TRBD2. V was clipped by 5 bases and J by 0 bases; unmatched bases: 4. This CDR3 spans 16 amino acids. Germline V gene data show CDR1 as SGHAT and CDR2 as FQNNGV. CDR3 amino acids: CASSTGTSGSTDTQYF. Written as DNA, the CDR3 is TGTGCCAGCAGCACCGGGACTAGCGGAAGCACAGATACGCAGTATTTT.

This clone was observed once. This rearrangement joins TRBV18 to TRBJ1-3; weak D call: TRBD1 (6 bases). This CDR3 is 16 amino acids long. Germline V gene data show CDR1 as KGHSH and CDR2 as LQKENI. V lost 2 bases to trimming and J lost 3 bases, with 14 bases between them. The CDR3 here is CASSPGGATGGNTIYF. DNA for the CDR3: TGTGCCAGCTCACCAGGGGGCGCCACGGGTGGAAACACCATATATTTT.

V usage is TRBV30 and J usage is TRBJ1-2; D is perhaps TRBD1 (6 bases). The CDR3 loop spans 13 amino acids. Trimming cost V 3 bases and J 8 bases, with 16 bases left between them. The germline CDR1 and CDR2 sequences are GTSNPN and SVGIG (reference sequence). The CDR3 is CAWSNAGASGYTF. The CDR3 nucleotides read TGTGCCTGGAGCAACGCGGGGGCGTCGGGCTACACCTTC.

The rearrangement links TRBV9 to TRBJ2-1; 10 nucleotides align to TRBD1. Unmatched junction bases numbered 10, after V lost 3 bases and J lost 7 bases. This CDR3 spans 16 amino acids. In germline, CDR1 is SGDLS, CDR2 YYNGEE. The CDR3 protein is CASSGGPGQGRNEQFF. The CDR3 DNA sequence: TGTGCCAGCAGCGGGGGACCGGGACAGGGGAGAAATGAGCAGTTCTTC. Full variable domain (remainder filled in from reference TRBV9 and TRBJ2-1): DSGVTQTPKHLITATGQRVTLRCSPRSGDLSVYWYQQSLDQGLQFLIQYYNGEERAKGNILERFSAQQFPDLHSELNLSSLELGDSALYFCASSGGPGQGRNEQFFGPGTRLTVL.